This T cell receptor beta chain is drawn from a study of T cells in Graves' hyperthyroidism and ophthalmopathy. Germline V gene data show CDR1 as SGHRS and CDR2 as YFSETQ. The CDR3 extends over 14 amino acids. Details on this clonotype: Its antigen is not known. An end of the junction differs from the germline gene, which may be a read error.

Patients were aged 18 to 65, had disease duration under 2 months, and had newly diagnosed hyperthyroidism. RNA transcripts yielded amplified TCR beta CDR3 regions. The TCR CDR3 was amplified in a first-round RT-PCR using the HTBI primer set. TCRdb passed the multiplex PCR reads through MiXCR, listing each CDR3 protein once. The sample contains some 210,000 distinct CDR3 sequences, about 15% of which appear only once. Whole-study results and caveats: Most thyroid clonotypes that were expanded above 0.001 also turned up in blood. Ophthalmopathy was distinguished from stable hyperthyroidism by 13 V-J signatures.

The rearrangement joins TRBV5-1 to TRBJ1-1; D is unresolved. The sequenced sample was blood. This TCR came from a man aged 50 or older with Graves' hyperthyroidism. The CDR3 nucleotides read TGCGCCAGCAGCTTGGTAGGAGGAAACACTGAAGCTCTCTTT. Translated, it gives CASSLVGGNTEALF.